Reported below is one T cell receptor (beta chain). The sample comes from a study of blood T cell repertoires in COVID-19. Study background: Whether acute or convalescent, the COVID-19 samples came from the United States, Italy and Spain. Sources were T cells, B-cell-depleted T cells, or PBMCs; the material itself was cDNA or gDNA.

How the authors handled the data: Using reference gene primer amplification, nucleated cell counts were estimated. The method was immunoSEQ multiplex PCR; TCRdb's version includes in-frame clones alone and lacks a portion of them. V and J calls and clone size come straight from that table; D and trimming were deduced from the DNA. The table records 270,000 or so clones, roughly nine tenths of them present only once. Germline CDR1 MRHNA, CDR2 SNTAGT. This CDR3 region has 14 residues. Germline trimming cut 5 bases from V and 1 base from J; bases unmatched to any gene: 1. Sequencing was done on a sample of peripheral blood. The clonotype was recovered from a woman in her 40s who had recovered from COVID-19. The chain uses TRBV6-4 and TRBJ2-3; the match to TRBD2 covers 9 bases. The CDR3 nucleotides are TGTGCCAGCAGTCGACTAGCGGGCACAGATACGCAGTATTTT. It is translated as CASSRLAGTDTQYF.